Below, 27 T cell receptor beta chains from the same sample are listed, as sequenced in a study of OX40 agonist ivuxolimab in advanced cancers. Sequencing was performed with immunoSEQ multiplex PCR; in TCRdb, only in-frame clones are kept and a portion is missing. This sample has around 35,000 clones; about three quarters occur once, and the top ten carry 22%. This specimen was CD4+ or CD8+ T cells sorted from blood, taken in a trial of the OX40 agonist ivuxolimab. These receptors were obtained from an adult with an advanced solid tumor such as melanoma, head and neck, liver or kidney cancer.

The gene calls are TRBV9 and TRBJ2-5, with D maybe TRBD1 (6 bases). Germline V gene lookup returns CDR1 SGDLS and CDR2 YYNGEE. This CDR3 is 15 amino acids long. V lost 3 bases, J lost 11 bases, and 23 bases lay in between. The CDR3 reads CASSAGQTHPVKQYF. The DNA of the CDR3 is TGTGCCAGCAGCGCCGGACAGACTCACCCTGTAAAGCAGTACTTC. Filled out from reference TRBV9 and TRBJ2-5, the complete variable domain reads DSGVTQTPKHLITATGQRVTLRCSPRSGDLSVYWYQQSLDQGLQFLIQYYNGEERAKGNILERFSAQQFPDLHSELNLSSLELGDSALYFCASSAGQTHPVKQYFGPGTRLLVL.

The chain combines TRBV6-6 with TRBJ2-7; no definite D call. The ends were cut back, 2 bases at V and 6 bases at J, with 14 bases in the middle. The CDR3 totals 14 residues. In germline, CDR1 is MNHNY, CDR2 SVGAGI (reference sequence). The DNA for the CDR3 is TGTGCCAGCAGTTACCAAGACACCCGAAGCGAGCAGTACTTC. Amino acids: CASSYQDTRSEQYF.

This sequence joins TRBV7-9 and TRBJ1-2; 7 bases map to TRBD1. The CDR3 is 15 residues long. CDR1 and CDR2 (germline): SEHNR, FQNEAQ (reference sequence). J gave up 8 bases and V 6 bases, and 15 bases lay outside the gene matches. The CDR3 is CASSWRQGPTWGYTF. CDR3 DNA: TGTGCCAGCAGTTGGAGACAGGGCCCTACTTGGGGCTACACCTTC.

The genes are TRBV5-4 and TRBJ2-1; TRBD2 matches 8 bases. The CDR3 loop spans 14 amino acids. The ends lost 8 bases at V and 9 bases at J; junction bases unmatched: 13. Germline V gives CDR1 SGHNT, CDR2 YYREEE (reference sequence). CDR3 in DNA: TGTGCCAGTAGCCTGAGCGGGGGAGAGAGTGAGCAGTTCTTC. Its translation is CASSLSGGESEQFF.

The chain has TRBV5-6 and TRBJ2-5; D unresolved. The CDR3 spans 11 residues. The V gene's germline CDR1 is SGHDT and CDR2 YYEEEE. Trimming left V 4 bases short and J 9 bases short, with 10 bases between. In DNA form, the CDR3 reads TGTGCCAGCAGCCGGGCGGTGGCCCAGTACTTC. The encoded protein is CASSRAVAQYF. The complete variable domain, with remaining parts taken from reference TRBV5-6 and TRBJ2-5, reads DAGVTQSPTHLIKTRGQQVTLRCSPKSGHDTVSWYQQALGQGPQFIFQYYEEEERQRGNFPDRFSGHQFPNYSSELNVNALLLGDSALYLCASSRAVAQYFGPGTRLLVL.

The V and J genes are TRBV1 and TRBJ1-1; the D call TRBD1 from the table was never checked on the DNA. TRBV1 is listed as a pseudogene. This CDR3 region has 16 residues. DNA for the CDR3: TGCACCAGCAGCCAAGGAGGACAGTTCATAAACACTGAAGCTTTCTTT. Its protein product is CTSSQGGQFINTEAFF.

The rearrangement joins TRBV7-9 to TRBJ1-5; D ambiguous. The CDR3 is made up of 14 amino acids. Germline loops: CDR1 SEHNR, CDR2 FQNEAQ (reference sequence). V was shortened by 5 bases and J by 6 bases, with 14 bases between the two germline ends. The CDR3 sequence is CASSPSGSGQPQHF. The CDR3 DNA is TGTGCCAGCAGCCCTTCTGGGTCGGGTCAGCCCCAGCATTTT. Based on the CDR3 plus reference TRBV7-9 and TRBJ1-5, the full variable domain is DTGVSQNPRHKITKRGQNVTFRCDPISEHNRLYWYRQTLGQGPEFLTYFQNEAQLEKSRLLSDRFSAERPKGSFSTLEIQRTEQGDSAMYLCASSPSGSGQPQHFGDGTRLSIL.

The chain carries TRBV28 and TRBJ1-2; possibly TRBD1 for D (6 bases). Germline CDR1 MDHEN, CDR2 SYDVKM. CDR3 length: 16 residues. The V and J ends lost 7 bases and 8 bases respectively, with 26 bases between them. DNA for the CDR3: TGTGCCAGCACGTTGGGGGGGACATTGGGCTTATCCGGCTACACCTTC. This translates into CASTLGGTLGLSGYTF.

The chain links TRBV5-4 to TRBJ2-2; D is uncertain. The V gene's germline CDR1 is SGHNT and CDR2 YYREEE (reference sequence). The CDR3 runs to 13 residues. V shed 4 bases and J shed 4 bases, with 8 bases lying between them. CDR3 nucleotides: TGTGCCAGCAGCCTGGTCTCCACCGGGGAGCTGTTTTTT. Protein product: CASSLVSTGELFF.

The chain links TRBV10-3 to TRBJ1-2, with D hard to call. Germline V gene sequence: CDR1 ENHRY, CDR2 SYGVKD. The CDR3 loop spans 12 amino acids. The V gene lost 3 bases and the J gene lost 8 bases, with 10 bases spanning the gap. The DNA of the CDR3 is TGTGCCATCAGTGACGAGGGCGGGGGCTACACCTTC. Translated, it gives CAISDEGGGYTF.

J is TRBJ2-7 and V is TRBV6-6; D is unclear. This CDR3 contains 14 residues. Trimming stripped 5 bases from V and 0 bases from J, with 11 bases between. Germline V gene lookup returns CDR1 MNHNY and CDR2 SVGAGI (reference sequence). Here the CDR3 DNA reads TGTGCCAGCAGTAGGCGGTCAAGCTCCTACGAGCAGTACTTC. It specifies CASSRRSSSYEQYF.

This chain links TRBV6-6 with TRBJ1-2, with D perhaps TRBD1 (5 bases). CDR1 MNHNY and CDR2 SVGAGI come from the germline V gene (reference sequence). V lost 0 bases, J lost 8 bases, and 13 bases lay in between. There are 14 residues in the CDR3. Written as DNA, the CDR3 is TGTGCCAGCAGTTACTCAGAGGGGAGGTTCGGCTACACCTTC. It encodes CASSYSEGRFGYTF.

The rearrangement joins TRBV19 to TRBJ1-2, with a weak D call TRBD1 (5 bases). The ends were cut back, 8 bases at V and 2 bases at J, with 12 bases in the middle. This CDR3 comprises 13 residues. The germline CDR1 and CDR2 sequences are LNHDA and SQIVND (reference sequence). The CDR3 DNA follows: TGTGCCAGTGCACGGGACGGAAACTATGGCTACACCTTC. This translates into CASARDGNYGYTF.

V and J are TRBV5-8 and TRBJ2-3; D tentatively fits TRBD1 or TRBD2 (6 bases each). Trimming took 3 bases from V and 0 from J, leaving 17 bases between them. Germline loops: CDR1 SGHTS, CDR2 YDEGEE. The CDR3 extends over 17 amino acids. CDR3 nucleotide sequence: TGTGCCAGCAGCTCGATACTCCGGGGGCCTAGCACAGATACGCAGTATTTT. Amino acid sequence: CASSSILRGPSTDTQYF.

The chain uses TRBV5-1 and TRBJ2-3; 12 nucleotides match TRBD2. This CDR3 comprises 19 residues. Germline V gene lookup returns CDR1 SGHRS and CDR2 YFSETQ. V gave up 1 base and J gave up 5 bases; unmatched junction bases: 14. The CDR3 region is CASSLLPSGRASWGDTQYF. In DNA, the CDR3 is TGCGCCAGCAGCTTGCTCCCTAGCGGGAGGGCCTCGTGGGGAGATACGCAGTATTTT.

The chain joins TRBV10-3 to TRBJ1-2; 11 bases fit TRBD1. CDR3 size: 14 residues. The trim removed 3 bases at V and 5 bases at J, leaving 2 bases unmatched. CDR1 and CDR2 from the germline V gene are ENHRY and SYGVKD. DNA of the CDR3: TGTGCCATCAGTGACCGGGACAGGGGGTATGGCTACACCTTC. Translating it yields CAISDRDRGYGYTF.

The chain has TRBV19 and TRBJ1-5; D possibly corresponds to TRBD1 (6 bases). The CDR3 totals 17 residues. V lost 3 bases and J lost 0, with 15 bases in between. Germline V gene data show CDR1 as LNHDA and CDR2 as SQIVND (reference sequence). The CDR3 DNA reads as TGTGCCAGTAGTATTCAGGGGCGAGGTAATAGCAATCAGCCCCAGCATTTT. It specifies CASSIQGRGNSNQPQHF.

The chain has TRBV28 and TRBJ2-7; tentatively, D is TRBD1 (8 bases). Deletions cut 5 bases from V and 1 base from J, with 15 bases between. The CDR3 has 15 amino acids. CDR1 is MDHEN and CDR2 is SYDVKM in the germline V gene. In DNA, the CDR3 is TGTGCCAGCAGTACCTACAGGGGGGGGTCCTACGAGCAGTACTTC. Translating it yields CASSTYRGGSYEQYF.

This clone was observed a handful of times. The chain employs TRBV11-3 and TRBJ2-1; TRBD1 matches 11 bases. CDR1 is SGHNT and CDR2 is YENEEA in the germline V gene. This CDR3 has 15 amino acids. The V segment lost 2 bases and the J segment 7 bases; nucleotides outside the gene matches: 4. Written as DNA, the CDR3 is TGTGCCAGCAGCTTAAGGGGGACAGGGGGAAATGAGCAGTTCTTC. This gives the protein CASSLRGTGGNEQFF.

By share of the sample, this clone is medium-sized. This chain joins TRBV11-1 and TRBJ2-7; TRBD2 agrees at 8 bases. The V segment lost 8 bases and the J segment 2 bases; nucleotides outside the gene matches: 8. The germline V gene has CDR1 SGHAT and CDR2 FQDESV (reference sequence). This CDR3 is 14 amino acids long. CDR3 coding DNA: TGTGCCAGCTCGCTCGGGAGGGCCGCCTACGAGCAGTACTTC. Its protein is CASSLGRAAYEQYF.

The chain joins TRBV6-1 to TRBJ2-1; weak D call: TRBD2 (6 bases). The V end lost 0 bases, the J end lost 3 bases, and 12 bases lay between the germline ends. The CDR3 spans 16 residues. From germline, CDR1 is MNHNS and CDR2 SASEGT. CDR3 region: CASSEASGLNYNEQFF. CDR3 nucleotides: TGTGCCAGCAGTGAAGCCTCGGGACTCAACTACAATGAGCAGTTCTTC.

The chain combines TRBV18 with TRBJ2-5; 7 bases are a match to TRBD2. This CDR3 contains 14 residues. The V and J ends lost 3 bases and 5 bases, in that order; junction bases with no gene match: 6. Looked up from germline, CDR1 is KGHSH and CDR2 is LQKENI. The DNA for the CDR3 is TGTGCCAGCTCACCGGGGACTACACACGAGACCCAGTACTTC. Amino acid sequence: CASSPGTTHETQYF. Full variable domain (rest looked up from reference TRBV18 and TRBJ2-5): NAGVMQNPRHLVRRRGQEARLRCSPMKGHSHVYWYRQLPEEGLKFMVYLQKENIIDESGMPKERFSAEFPKEGPSILRIQQVVRGDSAAYFCASSPGTTHETQYFGPGTRLLVL.

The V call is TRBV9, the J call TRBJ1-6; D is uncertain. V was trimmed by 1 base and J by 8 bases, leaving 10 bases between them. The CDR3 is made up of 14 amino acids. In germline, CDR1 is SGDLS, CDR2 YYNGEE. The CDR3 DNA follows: TGTGCCAGCAGCGTATCCCAAGGCCATTCACCCCTCCACTTT. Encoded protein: CASSVSQGHSPLHF.

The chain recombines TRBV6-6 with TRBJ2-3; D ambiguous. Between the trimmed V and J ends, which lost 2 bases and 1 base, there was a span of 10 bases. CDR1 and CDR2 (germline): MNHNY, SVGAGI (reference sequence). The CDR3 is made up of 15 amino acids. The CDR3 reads CASSYLGSRTDTQYF. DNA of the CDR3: TGTGCCAGCAGTTACCTGGGTTCTCGCACAGATACGCAGTATTTT.

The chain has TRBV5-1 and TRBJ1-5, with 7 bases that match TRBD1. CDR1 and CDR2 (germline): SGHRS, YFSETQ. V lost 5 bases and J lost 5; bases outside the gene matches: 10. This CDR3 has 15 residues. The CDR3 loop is CASSPTGSRDQPQHF. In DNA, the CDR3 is TGCGCCAGCAGTCCGACAGGGAGTAGGGATCAGCCCCAGCATTTT.

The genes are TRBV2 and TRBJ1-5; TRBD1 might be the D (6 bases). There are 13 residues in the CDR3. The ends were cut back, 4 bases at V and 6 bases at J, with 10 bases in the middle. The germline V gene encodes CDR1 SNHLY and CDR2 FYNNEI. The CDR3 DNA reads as TGTGCCAGCAGTGGGGGGCTAACTCAGCCCCAGCATTTT. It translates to CASSGGLTQPQHF.

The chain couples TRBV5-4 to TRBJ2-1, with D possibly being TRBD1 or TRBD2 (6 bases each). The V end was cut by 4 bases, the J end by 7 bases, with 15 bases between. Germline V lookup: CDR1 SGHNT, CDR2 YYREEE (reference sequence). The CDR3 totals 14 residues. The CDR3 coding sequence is TGTGCCAGCAGCCGCCCCCAGGGGAGGAATGAGCAGTTCTTC. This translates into CASSRPQGRNEQFF.